This entry lists 20 T cell receptor beta chains sequenced from one sample in a study of cytomegalovirus exposure and HLA in healthy donors. It was with 60 Vbeta and 13 Jbeta primers that the PCR ran. TCRdb keeps only in-frame clones here, not all; method: immunoSEQ multiplex PCR. The sample gives roughly 140,000 clones, 75% to 80% of which show up once; 1.7% is in the top ten. The specimen sequenced was PBMCs. Receptors were obtained from a woman aged 30 to 39 in good health and CMV-seronegative.

This clone was seen only once. This chain connects TRBV7-3 to TRBJ2-1; 7 bases match TRBD2. From germline, CDR1 is SGHTA and CDR2 FQGTGA. CDR3 length equals 11 residues. V was pared by 5 bases and J by 10 bases, with 2 bases of the junction left unmatched. This chain's CDR3 is CASSGSGEQFF. The CDR3, as DNA: TGTGCCAGCAGCGGTAGCGGGGAGCAGTTCTTC.

A note on this clone: One end of the junction does not line up with germline, which may come from a read error. V usage is TRBV7-9 and J usage is TRBJ1-1; D remains unclear. Looked up from germline, CDR1 is SEHNR and CDR2 is FQNEAQ (reference sequence). The length of the CDR3 is 15 residues. This CDR3 reads CSSSLTDGADTEAFF. The CDR3 DNA reads TGTTCCAGCAGCTTAACGGACGGAGCGGACACTGAAGCTTTCTTT.

In its sample, this clone was seen a few times. The genes are TRBV19 and TRBJ2-1; no clear D. The CDR3 has 13 amino acids. V lost 0 bases and J lost 7, with 7 bases in between. Germline-derived CDR1 and CDR2 are LNHDA and SQIVND (reference sequence). The CDR3 bases are TGTGCCAGTAGTATAGAGTACAGTAATGAGCAGTTCTTC. This codes for CASSIEYSNEQFF.

Only a few counts were recorded for this clone. V usage is TRBV7-8 and J usage is TRBJ2-3; D remains ambiguous. This CDR3 has 18 residues. Trimming removed 1 base at V and 0 bases at J, with 17 bases between. Germline V gene lookup returns CDR1 SGHVS and CDR2 FQNEAQ. The CDR3 region has the DNA TGTGCCAGCAGCTTAGGCGTTGGTTCTCGAGCTAGCACAGATACGCAGTATTTT. This gives the protein CASSLGVGSRASTDTQYF.

The rearrangement links TRBV11-2 to TRBJ2-7; tentatively, D is TRBD2 (6 bases). The V gene lost 0 bases and the J gene lost 3 bases, with 15 bases spanning the gap. This CDR3 is 16 amino acids long. Germline V lookup: CDR1 SGHAT, CDR2 FQNNGV. The CDR3 coding sequence is TGTGCCAGCAGCTTAGATGGAAGGCTAGCGAGCTACGAGCAGTACTTC. It codes for CASSLDGRLASYEQYF.

This chain connects TRBV5-1 to TRBJ2-1, with a possible D match to TRBD1 (5 bases). CDR1 is SGHRS and CDR2 is YFSETQ in the germline V gene. The germline V and J ends were trimmed by 5 bases and 9 bases, with 18 bases remaining between them. This CDR3 is 14 amino acids long. CDR3 DNA: TGCGCCAGCAGACAGACGCTCAATAGGGGTGAGCAGTTCTTC. Translation gives CASRQTLNRGEQFF. The full variable domain, its missing parts supplied by reference TRBV5-1 and TRBJ2-1, is KAGVTQTPRYLIKTRGQQVTLSCSPISGHRSVSWYQQTPGQGLQFLFEYFSETQRNKGNFPGRFSGRQFSNSRSEMNVSTLELGDSALYLCASRQTLNRGEQFFGPGTRLTVL.

The rearrangement uses TRBV2 and TRBJ2-7, with TRBD1 as a possible D gene (6 bases). Germline values: CDR1 SNHLY, CDR2 FYNNEI. The germline V and J ends were trimmed by 2 bases and 5 bases, with 13 bases remaining between them. The CDR3 runs 14 residues. CDR3 DNA sequence: TGTGCCAGCAGTGAAAGGGGGAGCTACGACGAGCAGTACTTC. This translates into CASSERGSYDEQYF. The variable domain in full, with the rest retrieved from reference TRBV2 and TRBJ2-7, is EPEVTQTPSHQVTQMGQEVILRCVPISNHLYFYWYRQILGQKVEFLVSFYNNEISEKSEIFDDQFSVERPDGSNFTLKIRSTKLEDSAMYFCASSERGSYDEQYFGPGTRLTVT.

This clone was detected once. The V call is TRBV5-8, the J call TRBJ2-1; TRBD2 matches 13 bases. V dropped 4 bases and J dropped 5; count of bases not matched to a gene: 3. CDR1 and CDR2 from the germline V gene are SGHTS and YDEGEE. This CDR3 contains 15 residues. The CDR3 DNA reads as TGTGCCAGCAGCCCCGGGACTAGCGGGGACAATGAGCAGTTCTTC. It is translated as CASSPGTSGDNEQFF.

This clone has just a few counts. V is TRBV6-1 and J is TRBJ1-3; D remains unclear. The V end was cut by 10 bases, the J end by 0 bases, with 7 bases between. Germline CDR1 is MNHNS and CDR2 is SASEGT. CDR3 length equals 12 residues. In DNA form, the CDR3 reads TGTGCCACAGGCCCCTCTGGAAACACCATATATTTT. Protein sequence: CATGPSGNTIYF.

The chain carries TRBV18 and TRBJ1-2; a possible D gene is TRBD1 (6 bases). This CDR3 comprises 14 residues. CDR1 and CDR2 (germline): KGHSH, LQKENI. V was clipped by 1 base and J by 4 bases, with 10 bases between them. The CDR3 protein is CASSPQDSLYGYTF. DNA for the CDR3: TGTGCCAGCTCACCACAGGACAGTCTCTATGGCTACACCTTC.

The gene calls are TRBV7-8 and TRBJ1-5, with TRBD1 as a possible D gene (5 bases). The CDR3 is made up of 18 amino acids. The germline V gene has CDR1 SGHVS and CDR2 FQNEAQ. Trimming pared 2 bases from V and 6 bases from J, leaving 23 bases between. In nucleotides, the CDR3 is TGTGCCAGCAGCTTAAGTTCGGCAGGGCGGCGGCAACGTCAGCCCCAGCATTTT. Amino acid sequence: CASSLSSAGRRQRQPQHF.

The gene calls are TRBV5-8 and TRBJ1-6; D is uncertain. Per the germline V gene, CDR1 is SGHTS and CDR2 is YDEGEE. The CDR3 is 12 residues long. Trimming removed 4 bases from V and 11 bases from J, with 10 bases in between. The CDR3 is CASSHGLAPLHF. The CDR3 region has the DNA TGTGCCAGCAGCCACGGGTTGGCACCCCTCCACTTT.

The CDR3 DNA reads as TGCGCCAGCAGCTTGGCAGGGACAGCTTACAATGAGCAGTTCTTC. Translation: CASSLAGTAYNEQFF. This rearrangement joins TRBV5-1 to TRBJ2-1; TRBD1 matches 7 bases. Germline V gene lookup returns CDR1 SGHRS and CDR2 YFSETQ. With 0 bases clipped from V and 4 bases from J, the junction kept 4 bases outside the gene matches. The CDR3 runs 15 residues.

The chain combines TRBV6-5 with TRBJ2-7, with 7 bases fitting TRBD1. CDR3 length equals 15 residues. V dropped 0 bases and J dropped 4; count of bases not matched to a gene: 6. Germline assignment: CDR1 MNHEY and CDR2 SVGAGI. The CDR3 coding sequence is TGTGCCAGCAGTTACTCGACAGGGTTCGATTACGAGCAGTACTTC. Its translation is CASSYSTGFDYEQYF.

This clone has more than one count but fewer than ten. The V gene is TRBV5-6, the J gene TRBJ1-2; D not certain. V was trimmed by 0 bases and J by 7 bases, leaving 13 bases between them. The germline CDR1 and CDR2 sequences are SGHDT and YYEEEE. CDR3 length: 14 residues. CDR3 region: CASSLVQDSGGYTF. CDR3 nucleotides: TGTGCCAGCAGCTTGGTTCAGGATTCAGGTGGCTACACCTTC. The full variable domain, in which reference TRBV5-6 and TRBJ1-2 provide the parts outside the CDR3, is DAGVTQSPTHLIKTRGQQVTLRCSPKSGHDTVSWYQQALGQGPQFIFQYYEEEERQRGNFPDRFSGHQFPNYSSELNVNALLLGDSALYLCASSLVQDSGGYTFGSGTRLTVV.

The V gene is TRBV11-2, the J gene TRBJ2-7; D not certain. CDR1 is SGHAT, CDR2 FQNNGV, per germline. The CDR3 runs 13 residues. V was clipped by 0 bases and J by 4 bases, with 7 bases between them. CDR3 sequence (DNA): TGTGCCAGCAGCTTAGAGGCTGAATACGAGCAGTACTTC. Its protein is CASSLEAEYEQYF. Full variable domain (rest looked up from reference TRBV11-2 and TRBJ2-7): EAGVAQSPRYKIIEKRQSVAFWCNPISGHATLYWYQQILGQGPKLLIQFQNNGVVDDSQLPKDRFSAERLKGVDSTLKIQPAKLEDSAVYLCASSLEAEYEQYFGPGTRLTVT.

The chain employs TRBV5-1 and TRBJ2-2; 8 nucleotides line up with TRBD2. V lost 4 bases and J lost 4; bases outside the gene matches: 3. Germline CDR1 and CDR2: SGHRS and YFSETQ. The CDR3 length is 14 residues. The CDR3 DNA is TGCGCCAGCAGCCCGGGAGGGGTCACCGGGGAGCTGTTTTTT. Its protein product is CASSPGGVTGELFF.

This sequence joins TRBV9 and TRBJ1-1, with D possibly matching TRBD1 (6 bases). The germline V gene has CDR1 SGDLS and CDR2 YYNGEE. V lost 6 bases, J lost 1 base, and 16 bases lay in between. CDR3 length: 15 residues. This chain's CDR3 is CASNKWGRTNTEAFF. The DNA for the CDR3 is TGTGCCAGCAACAAATGGGGGCGGACGAACACTGAAGCTTTCTTT.

This chain joins TRBV19 and TRBJ1-5; a weak D match, TRBD1 (6 bases). Trimming removed 5 bases from V and 7 bases from J, with 15 bases in between. In germline, CDR1 is LNHDA, CDR2 SQIVND (reference sequence). CDR3 size: 14 residues. CDR3 sequence reads: CASSLSLGGQPQHF. The CDR3 coding sequence is TGTGCCAGTAGTCTCTCCTTAGGGGGACAGCCCCAGCATTTT.

V and J are TRBV30 and TRBJ1-3; the D is unclear. V was clipped by 0 bases and J by 2 bases, with 11 bases between them. Germline CDR1 and CDR2: GTSNPN and SVGIG (reference sequence). The length of the CDR3 is 15 residues. The CDR3 sequence is CAWSVRGIAGNTIYF. CDR3 nucleotide sequence: TGTGCCTGGAGTGTTCGGGGAATCGCTGGAAACACCATATATTTT.